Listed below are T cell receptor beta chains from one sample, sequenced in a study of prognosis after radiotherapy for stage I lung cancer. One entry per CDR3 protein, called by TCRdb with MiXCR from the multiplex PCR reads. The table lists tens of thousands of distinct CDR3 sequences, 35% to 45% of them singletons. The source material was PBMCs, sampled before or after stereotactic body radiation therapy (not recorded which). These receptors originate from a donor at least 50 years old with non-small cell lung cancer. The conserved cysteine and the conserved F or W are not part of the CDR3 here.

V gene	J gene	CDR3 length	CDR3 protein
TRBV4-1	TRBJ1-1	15	ASSQDGVGGPNTEAF
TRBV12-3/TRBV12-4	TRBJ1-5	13	ASSLEQAGNQPQH
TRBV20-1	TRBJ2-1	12	SGASGRHYNEQF
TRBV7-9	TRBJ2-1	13	ASSLERSSRNEQF
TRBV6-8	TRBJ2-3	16	ASSYSLLAGGPTDTQY
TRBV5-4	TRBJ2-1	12	ASSSSGTANEQF
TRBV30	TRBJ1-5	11	AWSGQENQPQH
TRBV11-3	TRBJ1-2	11	ASSLVPNYGYT
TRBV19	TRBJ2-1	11	ASSQTSGSRKF
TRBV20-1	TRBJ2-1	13	SASMVVSSYNEQF
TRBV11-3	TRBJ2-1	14	ASSLKGLAGGREQF
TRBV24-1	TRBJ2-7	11	ALVSPGTYEQY
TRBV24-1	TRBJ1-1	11	ATSDSMNTEAF
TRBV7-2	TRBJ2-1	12	ASSLQREGNEQF
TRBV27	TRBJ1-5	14	ASSLYGPQGNQPQH
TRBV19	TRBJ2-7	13	ASSIGIHPGYEQY
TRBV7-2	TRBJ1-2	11	ASSTGGAYGYT
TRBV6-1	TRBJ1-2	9	ASRANYGYT
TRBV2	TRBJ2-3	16	ASSDSGRDSVSTDTQY
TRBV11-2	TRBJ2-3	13	SSSPRTSKADTQY
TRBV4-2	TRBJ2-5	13	ASSQLLAGQETQY
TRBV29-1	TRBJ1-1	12	SGAWGASTTEAF
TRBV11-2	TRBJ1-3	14	ASGETGLFSGNTIY
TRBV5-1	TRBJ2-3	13	ASIQWPRQGDTQY
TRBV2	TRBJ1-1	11	ANRGGPNTEAF
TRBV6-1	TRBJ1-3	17	ASSEKSPFGTGDSDTIY
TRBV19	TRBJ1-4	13	ASEPNPGQWGKLF
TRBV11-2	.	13	ASSHIGGSSDTQH
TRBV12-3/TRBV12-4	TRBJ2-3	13	ASSWTGEPTDTQY
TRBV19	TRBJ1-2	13	ASIPNRGRIYGYT
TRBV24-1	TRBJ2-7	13	ATSDPGTGGDEQY
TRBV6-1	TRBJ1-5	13	ASRPQGYSNQPQH
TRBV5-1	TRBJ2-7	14	ASSPNAGTGSYEQY
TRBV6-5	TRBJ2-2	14	ASSYSAGGLTGELF
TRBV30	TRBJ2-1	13	AWSVYPGGLDEQF
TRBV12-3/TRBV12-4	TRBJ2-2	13	TSSLAVHNTGELF
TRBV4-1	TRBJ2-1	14	ASSHPRGQLYNEQF
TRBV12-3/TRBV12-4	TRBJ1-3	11	ASSLKFPGTIY
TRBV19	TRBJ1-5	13	ASRPGAGPTQPQH
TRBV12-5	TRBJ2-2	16	ASGIGNSGTANTGELF
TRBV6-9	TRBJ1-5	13	ASSSTGGREEPQH
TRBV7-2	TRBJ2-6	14	ASSLQPSSGANVLT
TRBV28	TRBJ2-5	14	DSSYVGDRGRRTKY
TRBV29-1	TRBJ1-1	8	SVERREAF